This T cell receptor beta chain originates from a study of blood T cells in healthy people across ages. Regarding the study as a whole: A strong correlation was found between TCR beta diversity and the percentage of naive T cells. Roughly linear age-related decline in beta diversity appeared, significant by age about 40.

As regards this clonotype: Its specificity is not known.

Next came a second PCR, run for about 6 to 11 cycles, which used a sample-barcoded 5' primer along with a J-beta primer mix. TCRdb independently ran MiXCR on the 5' RACE reads; one entry per CDR3 protein. The sample contains 750,000 to 850,000 distinct CDR3 sequences, roughly 25% of which appear only once. V shed 6 bases and J shed 0 bases, with 14 bases lying between them. This CDR3 region has 14 residues. CDR1 and CDR2 from the germline V gene are SQVTM and ANQGSEA. A further study also used this sample, focusing on T cells of mothers and their children. Per that study: The study found slightly higher but non-significant overlap in related versus unrelated mother-child pairs.

This sequence was found in a boy aged 5-17 years in good health. Material for sequencing was blood. This chain connects TRBV29-1 to TRBJ2-5, with D possibly matching TRBD2 (5 bases). CDR3 region: CSVARGQNQETQYF. In DNA, the CDR3 is TGCAGCGTCGCTCGGGGTCAAAACCAAGAGACCCAGTACTTC. Supplemented by reference TRBV29-1 and TRBJ2-5, the full variable domain reads SAVISQKPSRDICQRGTSLTIQCQVDSQVTMMFWYRQQPGQSLTLIATANQGSEATYESGFVIDKFPISRPNLTFSTLTVSNMSPEDSSIYLCSVARGQNQETQYFGPGTRLLVL.